This T cell receptor (beta chain) was found in a study of T cell responses to AZD1222 COVID-19 vaccine. Sequencing used immunoSEQ multiplex PCR; TCRdb keeps in-frame clones, though not all of them. The data contain about 130,000 clones, roughly 90% of them singletons. Trimming left V 6 bases short and J 5 bases short, with 14 bases between. Per the germline V gene, CDR1 is ENHRY and CDR2 is SYGVKD. The CDR3 extends over 15 amino acids. This receptor was identified in an adult who received the AZD1222 COVID-19 vaccine. This rearrangement joins TRBV10-3 to TRBJ1-6; tentatively, D is TRBD1 (6 bases). The material sequenced was peripheral blood, taken 28 days after the second AZD1222 dose. The CDR3 region has the DNA TGTGCCATCAGGTCCCGGGACAAAGATAATTCACCCCTCCACTTT. It translates to CAIRSRDKDNSPLHF.